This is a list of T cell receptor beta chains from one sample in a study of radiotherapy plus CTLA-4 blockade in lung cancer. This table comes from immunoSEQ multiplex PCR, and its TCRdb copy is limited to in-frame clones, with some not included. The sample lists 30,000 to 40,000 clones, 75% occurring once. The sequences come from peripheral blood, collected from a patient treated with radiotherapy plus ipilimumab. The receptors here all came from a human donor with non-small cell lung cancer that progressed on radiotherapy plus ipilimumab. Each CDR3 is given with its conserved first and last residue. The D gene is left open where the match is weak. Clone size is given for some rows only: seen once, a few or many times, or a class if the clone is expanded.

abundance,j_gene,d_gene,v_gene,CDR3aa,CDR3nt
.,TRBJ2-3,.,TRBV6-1,CASSEVQGVPPDTQYF,TGTGCCAGCAGTGAAGTCCAGGGTGTACCCCCAGATACGCAGTATTTT
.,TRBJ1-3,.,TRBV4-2,CASSQGTYSGNTIYF,TGTGCCAGCAGCCAAGGGACCTACTCTGGAAACACCATATATTTT
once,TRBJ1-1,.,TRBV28,CASRRGDGVNTEAFF,TGTGCCAGCAGAAGGGGGGACGGGGTGAACACTGAAGCTTTCTTT
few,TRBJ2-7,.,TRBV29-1,CSVLSESYEQYF,TGCAGCGTTCTGTCAGAATCCTACGAGCAGTACTTC
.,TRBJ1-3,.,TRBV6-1,CASSASYSGNTIYF,TGTGCCAGCAGTGCCTCGTACTCTGGAAACACCATATATTTT
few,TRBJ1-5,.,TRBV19,CASSGWGGSNQPQHF,TGTGCCAGTAGCGGCTGGGGTGGGAGCAATCAGCCCCAGCATTTT
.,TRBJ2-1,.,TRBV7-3,CASSPVMGDEQFF,TGTGCCAGCAGCCCCGTAATGGGGGATGAGCAGTTCTTC
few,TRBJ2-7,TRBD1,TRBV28,CASSRPGQGSYEQYF,TGTGCCAGCAGTAGACCGGGACAGGGAAGCTACGAGCAGTACTTC
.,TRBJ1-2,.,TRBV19,CASSINRLKDGYTF,TGTGCCAGTAGTATTAATAGGTTGAAGGATGGCTACACCTTC
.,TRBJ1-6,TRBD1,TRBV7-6,CASSLDRGLGSPLHF,TGTGCCAGCAGCCTTGACAGGGGGCTCGGCTCACCCCTCCACTTT
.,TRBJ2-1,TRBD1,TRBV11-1,CASMPNRGNPHNEQFF,TGTGCCAGCATGCCCAACAGGGGTAACCCTCACAATGAGCAGTTCTTC
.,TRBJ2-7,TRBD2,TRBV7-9,CASSLGDKGLAGIMEQYF,TGTGCCAGCAGCTTAGGGGATAAGGGACTAGCGGGCATTATGGAGCAGTACTTC
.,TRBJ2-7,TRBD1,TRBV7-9,CASSFYGQGKYF,TGTGCCAGCAGCTTTTACGGACAGGGGAAGTACTTC
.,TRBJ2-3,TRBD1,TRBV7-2,CASSPGDRGRADTQYF,TGTGCCAGCAGCCCAGGGGACAGGGGGCGGGCAGATACGCAGTATTTT
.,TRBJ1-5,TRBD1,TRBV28,CASSGTGGDQPQHF,TGTGCCAGCAGTGGGACAGGGGGGGATCAGCCCCAGCATTTT
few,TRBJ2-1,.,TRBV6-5,CASSLYNEQFF,TGTGCCAGCAGCTTATACAATGAGCAGTTCTTC
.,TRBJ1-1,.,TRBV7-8,CASSPVVGTGLWAFF,TGTGCCAGCAGCCCGGTAGTTGGTACAGGTCTATGGGCTTTCTTT
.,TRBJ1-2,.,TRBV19,CASFFTGAGTNYGYTF,TGTGCCAGTTTCTTCACCGGTGCTGGGACTAACTATGGCTACACCTTC
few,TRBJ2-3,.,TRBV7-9,CASSSPGASTDTQYF,TGTGCCAGCAGCTCTCCCGGGGCCAGCACAGATACGCAGTATTTT
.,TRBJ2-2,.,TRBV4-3,CASSQGQERTGELFF,TGCGCCAGCAGCCAAGGGCAGGAAAGGACCGGGGAGCTGTTTTTT
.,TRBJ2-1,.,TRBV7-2,CASSLAGVGNEQFF,TGTGCCAGCAGCTTAGCGGGAGTCGGCAACGAGCAGTTCTTC
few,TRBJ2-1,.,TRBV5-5,CASSSGGRREQFF,TGTGCCAGCAGTTCCGGGGGTCGTCGGGAGCAGTTCTTC
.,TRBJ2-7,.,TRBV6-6,CASSLESVRFVEQYF,TGTGCCAGCAGTTTGGAGAGCGTCAGGTTTGTCGAGCAGTACTTC
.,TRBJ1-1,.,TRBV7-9,CASSLDRENTEAFF,TGTGCCAGCAGCTTAGACAGGGAGAACACTGAAGCTTTCTTT
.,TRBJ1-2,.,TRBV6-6,CASSLAENYGYTF,TGTGCCAGCAGCCTCGCAGAGAACTATGGCTACACCTTC
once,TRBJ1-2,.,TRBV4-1,CASSQDAKGYTF,TGCGCCAGCAGCCAAGACGCGAAGGGCTACACCTTC
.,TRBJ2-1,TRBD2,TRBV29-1,CSVGTSGNEQFF,TGCAGCGTTGGGACTAGCGGCAATGAGCAGTTCTTC
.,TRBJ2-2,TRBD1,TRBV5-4,CASSLAGTGKSGELFF,TGTGCCAGCAGCTTGGCCGGGACAGGGAAGTCCGGGGAGCTGTTTTTT